This passage covers 30 T cell receptor beta chains from one sample sequenced in a study of cytomegalovirus exposure and HLA in healthy donors (dated by TCRdb to 2016 to 2017). Library prep was done by the immunoSEQ multiplex PCR assay. The multiplex PCR relied on a mix of 60 forward primers for TCR Vbeta segments and 13 reverse primers for TCR Jbeta segments. What TCRdb holds here is the immuneACCESS table cut down to in-frame rearrangements. Part of the clones is not present; checked against another copy, under half of the missing clones reflect an unresolved V gene, and the others are unexplained. The sample yields 110,000 to 150,000 clones; around 72% were counted once. The ten biggest clones cover 13% to 15% of the sample. Source material: PBMCs. The receptors stem from a human donor in good health.

This chain joins TRBV18 and TRBJ2-1, with TRBD1 identical over 8 bases. The V gene's germline CDR1 is KGHSH and CDR2 LQKENI. After removal of 0 bases from V and 4 bases from J, the junction contained 5 bases not matched to a gene. The CDR3 covers 16 residues. CDR3: CASSPPTGAYYNEQFF. In nucleotides, the CDR3 is TGTGCCAGCTCACCACCGACAGGGGCTTATTACAATGAGCAGTTCTTC.

The chain employs TRBV29-1 and TRBJ1-1; D is unclear. V dropped 1 base and J dropped 4 bases, with 10 bases sitting between them. This CDR3 is built from 13 residues. CDR1 is SQVTM and CDR2 is ANQGSEA in the germline V gene. The CDR3 spells CSVEAPSGTEAFF. CDR3 nucleotide sequence: TGCAGCGTTGAAGCCCCTAGTGGCACTGAAGCTTTCTTT.

There are a few counts of this clone. V usage is TRBV11-3 and J usage is TRBJ2-1; TRBD2 matches at 11 bases. The CDR3 extends over 15 amino acids. J lost 10 bases, V lost 5 bases, and 10 bases had no gene match. Germline CDR1 reads SGHNT; CDR2 reads YENEEA. CDR3 sequence (DNA): TGTGCCAGCAGCCCCACCCCCTCTAGCGGGAGGGAGCAGTTCTTC. This gives the protein CASSPTPSSGREQFF.

V usage is TRBV4-1 and J usage is TRBJ2-1, with D possibly being TRBD2 (6 bases). Trimming left V 1 base short and J 7 bases short, with 8 bases between. The CDR3 is 13 amino acids. Germline V gene sequence: CDR1 MGHRA, CDR2 YSYEKL. The CDR3: CASSQGGVNEQFF. The CDR3 DNA reads as TGCGCCAGCAGCCAAGGGGGGGTGAATGAGCAGTTCTTC.

This clone was found a few times. The gene calls are TRBV29-1 and TRBJ1-4; D is unresolved. Germline CDR1 is SQVTM and CDR2 is ANQGSEA. CDR3 length: 14 residues. Trimming stripped 1 base from V and 7 bases from J, with 13 bases between. CDR3 region: CSVEGPQEGEKLFF. CDR3 sequence (DNA): TGCAGCGTTGAAGGGCCCCAGGAGGGTGAAAAACTGTTTTTT.

A remark on this clone: This CDR3 is also generated by other DNA sequences in the sample. The rearrangement joins TRBV5-1 to TRBJ2-2; the D gene is possibly TRBD2 (7 bases). The CDR3 totals 15 residues. Germline CDR1 SGHRS, CDR2 YFSETQ. V was shortened by 2 bases and J by 2 bases, with 10 bases between the two germline ends. The CDR3 is CASSFRGLNTGELFF. CDR3 coding DNA: TGCGCCAGCAGCTTCAGGGGACTAAACACCGGGGAGCTGTTTTTT.

This chain uses TRBV11-2 with TRBJ2-7, with D perhaps matching TRBD2 (6 bases). V shed 5 bases and J shed 0 bases, with 14 bases lying between them. The germline V gene has CDR1 SGHAT and CDR2 FQNNGV. The CDR3 covers 15 residues. CDR3 residues: CASSPGVAVSYEQYF. Here the CDR3 DNA reads TGTGCCAGCAGCCCGGGGGTAGCAGTCTCCTACGAGCAGTACTTC.

The chain couples TRBV27 to TRBJ2-5; no clear D. V was trimmed by 6 bases and J by 4 bases, leaving 15 bases between them. CDR1 MNHEY and CDR2 SMNVEV come from the germline V gene (reference sequence). The CDR3 loop spans 14 amino acids. The CDR3 protein is CASSVRKWAETQYF. The CDR3 nucleotides are TGTGCCAGCAGCGTGCGCAAGTGGGCAGAGACCCAGTACTTC.

J is TRBJ1-3 and V is TRBV18, with D possibly being TRBD1 (5 bases). The CDR3 covers 15 residues. Per germline, CDR1 KGHSH and CDR2 LQKENI. V was clipped by 2 bases and J by 2 bases, with 10 bases between them. The CDR3 nucleotides read TGTGCCAGCTCACCAAAGGGGCCGCCTGGAAACACCATATATTTT. Translating gives CASSPKGPPGNTIYF. The whole variable domain, filled in from reference TRBV18 and TRBJ1-3, reads NAGVMQNPRHLVRRRGQEARLRCSPMKGHSHVYWYRQLPEEGLKFMVYLQKENIIDESGMPKERFSAEFPKEGPSILRIQQVVRGDSAAYFCASSPKGPPGNTIYFGEGSWLTVV.

In the case of this clone: This sample also contains other DNA sequences that code for the same CDR3. The rearrangement links TRBV4-1 to TRBJ1-1; D call uncertain. Germline V gives CDR1 MGHRA, CDR2 YSYEKL. V was pared by 0 bases and J by 6 bases, with 14 bases between. This CDR3 has 15 residues. The CDR3 bases are TGCGCCAGCAGCCAAGAGTTGCGGGGTGGGGCTGAAGCTTTCTTT. It yields the protein CASSQELRGGAEAFF.

This chain uses TRBV6-6 with TRBJ1-1; D might be TRBD1 (5 bases). The V end lost 4 bases, the J end lost 0 bases, and 6 bases lay between the germline ends. Germline loops: CDR1 MNHNY, CDR2 SVGAGI (reference sequence). This CDR3 region has 13 residues. The CDR3 protein is CASSWGVNTEAFF. CDR3 nucleotides: TGTGCCAGCAGTTGGGGGGTGAACACTGAAGCTTTCTTT.

CDR3 nucleotide sequence: TGTGCCAGCACCAGAGGACAGGTGTCCTACGAGCAGTACTTC. This codes for CASTRGQVSYEQYF. V is TRBV5-6 and J is TRBJ2-7, with TRBD1 matching over 7 bases. This CDR3 contains 14 residues. The junction had 7 bases not matched to a gene; V was cut back by 6 bases and J by 1 base. CDR1 and CDR2 (germline): SGHDT, YYEEEE.

This clone has just a few counts. This chain connects TRBV10-3 to TRBJ1-2; 9 nucleotides match TRBD1. V trimming: 9 bases; J trimming: 0 bases; junction bases outside the gene matches: 2. The CDR3 length is 13 residues. Per the germline V gene, CDR1 is ENHRY and CDR2 is SYGVKD. As DNA, the CDR3 is TGTGCCATGGGACAGGGAGCTAACTATGGCTACACCTTC. Translating it yields CAMGQGANYGYTF.

The rearrangement uses TRBV29-1 and TRBJ2-1; tentatively, D is TRBD1 (7 bases). The CDR3 length is 12 residues. Trimming removed 6 bases at V and 3 bases at J, with 9 bases between. Germline CDR1 SQVTM, CDR2 ANQGSEA. CDR3 loop: CSVRDSYNEQFF. CDR3 nucleotides: TGCAGCGTGCGGGACAGCTACAATGAGCAGTTCTTC.

The chain has TRBV27 and TRBJ2-1, with 14 bases lining up with TRBD2. This CDR3 is built from 15 residues. The germline CDR1 and CDR2 sequences are MNHEY and SMNVEV (reference sequence). Germline trimming cut 5 bases from V and 6 bases from J; bases unmatched to any gene: 3. CDR3 protein: CASSPGTSGGNEQFF. The CDR3 DNA is TGTGCCAGCAGTCCAGGGACTAGCGGGGGCAATGAGCAGTTCTTC.

The rearrangement uses TRBV28 and TRBJ2-5; a possible D gene is TRBD2 (6 bases). CDR3 length equals 13 residues. Germline V CDR1 and CDR2: MDHEN, SYDVKM. With 4 bases removed from V and 2 bases from J, the gap between germline ends came to 8 bases. DNA of the CDR3: TGTGCCAGCAGTTCAGGACTACAAGAGACCCAGTACTTC. It is translated as CASSSGLQETQYF.

This clone was found a few times. This chain connects TRBV6-5 to TRBJ1-4; perhaps TRBD1 as D (5 bases). Germline assignment: CDR1 MNHEY and CDR2 SVGAGI. Trimming took 5 bases from V and 8 from J, leaving 12 bases between them. The CDR3 totals 13 residues. In DNA, the CDR3 is TGTGCCAGCAGTCAGGGCCGCGTGGAAAAACTGTTTTTT. Translated: CASSQGRVEKLFF.

This sequence joins TRBV6-4 and TRBJ2-3; TRBD2 agrees at 9 bases. The CDR3 has 15 amino acids. Looked up from germline, CDR1 is MRHNA and CDR2 is SNTAGT. After removal of 7 bases from V and 4 bases from J, the junction contained 9 bases not matched to a gene. CDR3 sequence reads: CASNPSGRRADTQYF. The CDR3 nucleotides read TGTGCCAGCAACCCAAGCGGGAGGCGCGCAGATACGCAGTATTTT.

This clone was seen a handful of times. The V gene is TRBV7-8, the J gene TRBJ2-2, with a weak D call TRBD1 (6 bases). The CDR3 is made up of 18 amino acids. V lost 2 bases and J 0 bases, leaving 16 bases between the germline ends. Germline V gene data show CDR1 as SGHVS and CDR2 as FQNEAQ. As DNA, the CDR3 is TGTGCCAGCAGCTTAACCCGACAGGACTCTTCGAACACCGGGGAGCTGTTTTTT. This sequence encodes CASSLTRQDSSNTGELFF.

The CDR3 loop is CSVDGQGGDEQFF. In DNA, the CDR3 is TGCAGCGTTGATGGCCAGGGAGGGGATGAGCAGTTCTTC. The chain combines TRBV29-1 with TRBJ2-1; 7 nucleotides agree with TRBD2. This CDR3 contains 13 residues. Unmatched junction bases numbered 7, after V lost 3 bases and J lost 8 bases. Per germline, CDR1 SQVTM and CDR2 ANQGSEA.

The chain uses TRBV19 and TRBJ1-1; D may be TRBD1 (5 bases). The CDR3 has 13 residues. V gave up 7 bases and J gave up 5 bases, with 14 bases separating them. CDR1 LNHDA and CDR2 SQIVND come from the germline V gene (reference sequence). CDR3 region: CASTGGARTEAFF. The DNA for the CDR3 is TGTGCCAGTACCGGAGGGGCGCGAACTGAAGCTTTCTTT. Full variable domain (outside the CDR3, taken from reference TRBV19 and TRBJ1-1): DGGITQSPKYLFRKEGQNVTLSCEQNLNHDAMYWYRQDPGQGLRLIYYSQIVNDFQKGDIAEGYSVSREKKESFPLTVTSAQKNPTAFYLCASTGGARTEAFFGQGTRLTVV.

The chain employs TRBV28 and TRBJ1-2; TRBD1 matches at 7 bases. The CDR3 extends over 14 amino acids. The germline V gene has CDR1 MDHEN and CDR2 SYDVKM. Trimming took 3 bases from V and 8 from J; bases not matched to a gene: 9. Here the CDR3 reads CASSLNRGVGGYTF. CDR3 in DNA: TGTGCCAGCAGTTTGAACAGGGGAGTGGGAGGCTACACCTTC.

The chain recombines TRBV9 with TRBJ2-5, with TRBD1 matching 8 bases. Germline trimming cut 3 bases from V and 5 bases from J; bases unmatched to any gene: 12. The germline CDR1 and CDR2 sequences are SGDLS and YYNGEE. The CDR3 contains 16 residues. The CDR3 coding sequence is TGTGCCAGCAGCGCTCGGACAGGGATCGGGGTGGAGACCCAGTACTTC. Translated: CASSARTGIGVETQYF.

V gene TRBV11-2 combines with J gene TRBJ2-7, with 11 bases aligning to TRBD1. The CDR3 covers 16 residues. V lost 3 bases and J lost 7; bases outside the gene matches: 11. Germline assignment: CDR1 SGHAT and CDR2 FQNNGV. CDR3 sequence: CASSFFSGQGAGEQYF. CDR3 nucleotide sequence: TGTGCCAGCAGCTTCTTTTCCGGACAGGGGGCGGGGGAGCAGTACTTC.

The CDR3: CASSLLGQPNTGELFF. The CDR3 nucleotides read TGTGCCAGCAGTTTATTGGGGCAACCGAACACCGGGGAGCTGTTTTTT. The chain employs TRBV28 and TRBJ2-2; possible D gene TRBD1, 5 bases. The CDR3 loop spans 16 amino acids. Germline assignment: CDR1 MDHEN and CDR2 SYDVKM. Trimming removed 1 base at V and 0 bases at J, with 9 bases between.

This clone appeared a few times. The rearrangement joins TRBV28 to TRBJ2-2, with TRBD2 matching over 7 bases. Germline V gene sequence: CDR1 MDHEN, CDR2 SYDVKM. V was clipped by 8 bases and J by 5 bases; unmatched bases: 8. The CDR3 totals 14 residues. As DNA, the CDR3 is TGTGCCAGCGGGGAAACCGGGAGGACCGGGGAGCTGTTTTTT. As protein: CASGETGRTGELFF. The full variable domain, with the rest looked up from reference TRBV28 and TRBJ2-2, is DVKVTQSSRYLVKRTGEKVFLECVQDMDHENMFWYRQDPGLGLRLIYFSYDVKMKEKGDIPEGYSVSREKKERFSLILESASTNQTSMYLCASGETGRTGELFFGEGSRLTVL.

This clone appeared a few times. The chain carries TRBV7-9 and TRBJ2-1, with TRBD2 matching 8 bases. The CDR3 loop spans 16 amino acids. Trimming cost V 6 bases and J 0 bases; bases outside gene matches: 7. The germline V gene has CDR1 SEHNR and CDR2 FQNEAQ (reference sequence). CDR3 sequence reads: CASRGLAGSSYNEQFF. In DNA form, the CDR3 reads TGTGCCAGCAGAGGGCTAGCGGGTAGCTCCTACAATGAGCAGTTCTTC.

The gene calls are TRBV7-9 and TRBJ2-7; 9 bases align to TRBD2. Germline-derived CDR1 and CDR2 are SEHNR and FQNEAQ (reference sequence). The CDR3 has 14 residues. The V gene end was trimmed by 5 bases and the J gene end by 0 bases; junction bases not matched to a gene: 2. In DNA, the CDR3 is TGTGCCAGCAGCCCTAGCGGGGCCTCCTACGAGCAGTACTTC. Its protein product is CASSPSGASYEQYF. Full variable domain (outside the CDR3, taken from reference TRBV7-9 and TRBJ2-7): DTGVSQNPRHKITKRGQNVTFRCDPISEHNRLYWYRQTLGQGPEFLTYFQNEAQLEKSRLLSDRFSAERPKGSFSTLEIQRTEQGDSAMYLCASSPSGASYEQYFGPGTRLTVT.

The chain joins TRBV6-5 to TRBJ1-2, with TRBD1 as a possible D gene (5 bases). V shed 5 bases and J shed 2 bases, with 9 bases lying between them. Germline V gives CDR1 MNHEY, CDR2 SVGAGI. The CDR3 is 13 amino acids. The CDR3 sequence: CASSLTANYGYTF. The CDR3 DNA reads as TGTGCCAGCAGTCTGACAGCGAACTATGGCTACACCTTC.

This rearrangement joins TRBV2 to TRBJ2-5; 7 nucleotides match TRBD1. Judging by the DNA end, TRBJ2-7 fits better; the J call may be wrong. CDR3 length: 13 amino acids. The germline gives CDR1 SNHLY, CDR2 FYNNEI. CDR3 residues: CAGRQGGIYEQYF. DNA of the CDR3: TGTGCCGGGAGACAGGGTGGGATCTACGAGCAGTACTTC.